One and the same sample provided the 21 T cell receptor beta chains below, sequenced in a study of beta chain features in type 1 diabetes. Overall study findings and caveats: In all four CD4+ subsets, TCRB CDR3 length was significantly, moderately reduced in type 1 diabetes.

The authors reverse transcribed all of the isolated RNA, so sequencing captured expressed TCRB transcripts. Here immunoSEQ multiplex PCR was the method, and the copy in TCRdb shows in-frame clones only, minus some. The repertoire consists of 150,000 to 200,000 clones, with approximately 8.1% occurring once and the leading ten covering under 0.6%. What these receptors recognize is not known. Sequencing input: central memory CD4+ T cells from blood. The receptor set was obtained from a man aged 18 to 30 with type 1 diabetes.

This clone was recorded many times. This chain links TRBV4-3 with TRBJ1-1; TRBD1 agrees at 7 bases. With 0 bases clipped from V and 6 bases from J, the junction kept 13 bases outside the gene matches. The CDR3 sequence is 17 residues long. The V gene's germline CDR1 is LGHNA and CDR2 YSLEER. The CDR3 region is CASSQDPAKQGSAEAFF. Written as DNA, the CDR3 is TGCGCCAGCAGCCAAGATCCGGCGAAACAGGGGTCGGCTGAAGCTTTCTTT.

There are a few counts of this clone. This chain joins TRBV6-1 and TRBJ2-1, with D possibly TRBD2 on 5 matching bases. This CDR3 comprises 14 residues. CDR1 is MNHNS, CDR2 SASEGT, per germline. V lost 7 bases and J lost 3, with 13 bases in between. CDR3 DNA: TGTGCCAGCACCTCTTTGGGAGACTACAATGAGCAGTTCTTC. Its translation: CASTSLGDYNEQFF.

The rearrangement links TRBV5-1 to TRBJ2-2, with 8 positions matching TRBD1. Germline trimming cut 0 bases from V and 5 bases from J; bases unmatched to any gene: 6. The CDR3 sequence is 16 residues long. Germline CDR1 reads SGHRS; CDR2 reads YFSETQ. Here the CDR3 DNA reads TGCGCCAGCAGCTTGGCTCAGGGGGCAGGAACCGGGGAGCTGTTTTTT. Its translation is CASSLAQGAGTGELFF.

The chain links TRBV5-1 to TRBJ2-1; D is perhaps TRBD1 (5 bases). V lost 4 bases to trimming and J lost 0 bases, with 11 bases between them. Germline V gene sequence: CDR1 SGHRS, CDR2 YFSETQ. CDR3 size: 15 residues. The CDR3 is CASSPDRTSYNEQFF. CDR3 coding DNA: TGCGCCAGCAGCCCAGACAGAACCTCCTACAATGAGCAGTTCTTC.

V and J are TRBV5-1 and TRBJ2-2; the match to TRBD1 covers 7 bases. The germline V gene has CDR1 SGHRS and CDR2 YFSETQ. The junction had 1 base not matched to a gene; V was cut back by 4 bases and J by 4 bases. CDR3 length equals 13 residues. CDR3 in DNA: TGCGCCAGCAGCCGACAGGGCACCGGGGAGCTGTTTTTT. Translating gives CASSRQGTGELFF. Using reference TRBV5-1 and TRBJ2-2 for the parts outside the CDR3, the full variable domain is KAGVTQTPRYLIKTRGQQVTLSCSPISGHRSVSWYQQTPGQGLQFLFEYFSETQRNKGNFPGRFSGRQFSNSRSEMNVSTLELGDSALYLCASSRQGTGELFFGEGSRLTVL.

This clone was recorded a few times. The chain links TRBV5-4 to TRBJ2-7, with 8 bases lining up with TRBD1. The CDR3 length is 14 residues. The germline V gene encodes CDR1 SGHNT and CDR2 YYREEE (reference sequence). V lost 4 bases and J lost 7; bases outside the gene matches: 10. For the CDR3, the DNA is TGTGCCAGCAGCCGCGGACAGGGCGAAGGGGAGCAGTACTTC. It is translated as CASSRGQGEGEQYF.

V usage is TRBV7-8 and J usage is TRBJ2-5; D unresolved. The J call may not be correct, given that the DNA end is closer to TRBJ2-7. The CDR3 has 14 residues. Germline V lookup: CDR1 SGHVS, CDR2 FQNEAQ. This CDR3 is CASSQRAFLYEQYF. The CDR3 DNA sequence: TGTGCCAGCAGCCAAAGAGCCTTCCTCTACGAGCAGTACTTC.

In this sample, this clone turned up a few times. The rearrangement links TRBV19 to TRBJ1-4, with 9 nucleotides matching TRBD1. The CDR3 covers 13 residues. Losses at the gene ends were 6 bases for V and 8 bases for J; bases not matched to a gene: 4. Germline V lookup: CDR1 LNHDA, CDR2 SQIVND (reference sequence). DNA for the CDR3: TGTGCCAGTAGCGGGACAGGGTACGAAAAACTGTTTTTT. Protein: CASSGTGYEKLFF.

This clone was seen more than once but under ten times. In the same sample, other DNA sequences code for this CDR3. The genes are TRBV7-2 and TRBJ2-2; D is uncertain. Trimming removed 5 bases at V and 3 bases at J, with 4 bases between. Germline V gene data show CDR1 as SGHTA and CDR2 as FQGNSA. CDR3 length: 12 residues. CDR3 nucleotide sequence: TGTGCCAGCAGCCCCGACACCGGGGAGCTGTTTTTT. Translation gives CASSPDTGELFF.

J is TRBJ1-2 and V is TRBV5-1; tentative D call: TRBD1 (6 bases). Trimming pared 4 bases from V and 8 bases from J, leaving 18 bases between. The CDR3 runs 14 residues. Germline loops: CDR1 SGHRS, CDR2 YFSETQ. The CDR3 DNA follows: TGCGCCAGCAGCCCAGGGACACCGGCGCGAGGCTACACCTTC. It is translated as CASSPGTPARGYTF.

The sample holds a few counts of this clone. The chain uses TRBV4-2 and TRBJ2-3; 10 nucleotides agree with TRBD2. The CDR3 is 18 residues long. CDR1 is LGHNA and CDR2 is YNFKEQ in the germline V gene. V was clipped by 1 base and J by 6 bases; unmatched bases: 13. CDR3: CASSQASGLAGAADTQYF. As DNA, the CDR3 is TGTGCCAGCAGCCAAGCAAGTGGCCTAGCGGGAGCAGCGGATACGCAGTATTTT.

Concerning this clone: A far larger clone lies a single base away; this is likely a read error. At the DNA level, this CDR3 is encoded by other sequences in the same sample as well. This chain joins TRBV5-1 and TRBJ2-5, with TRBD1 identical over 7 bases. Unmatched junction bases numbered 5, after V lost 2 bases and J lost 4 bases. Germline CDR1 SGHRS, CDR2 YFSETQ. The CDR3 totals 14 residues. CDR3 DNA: TGCGCCAGCAGCTTCGGGACAGTAGGAGAGACCCAGTACTTC. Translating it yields CASSFGTVGETQYF.

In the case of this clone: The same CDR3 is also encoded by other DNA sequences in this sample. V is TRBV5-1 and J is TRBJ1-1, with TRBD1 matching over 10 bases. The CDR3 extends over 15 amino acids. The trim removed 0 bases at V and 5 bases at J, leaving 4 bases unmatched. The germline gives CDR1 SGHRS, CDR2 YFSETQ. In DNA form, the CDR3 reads TGCGCCAGCAGCTTGGAGGGGACAGGGGCGACTGAAGCTTTCTTT. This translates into CASSLEGTGATEAFF.

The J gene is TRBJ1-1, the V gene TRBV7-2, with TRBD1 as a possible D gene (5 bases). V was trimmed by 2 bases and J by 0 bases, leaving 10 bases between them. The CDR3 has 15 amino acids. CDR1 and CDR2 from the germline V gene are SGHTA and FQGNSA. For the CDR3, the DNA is TGTGCCAGCAGCTTAACGTCAGGGATGAACACTGAAGCTTTCTTT. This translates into CASSLTSGMNTEAFF.

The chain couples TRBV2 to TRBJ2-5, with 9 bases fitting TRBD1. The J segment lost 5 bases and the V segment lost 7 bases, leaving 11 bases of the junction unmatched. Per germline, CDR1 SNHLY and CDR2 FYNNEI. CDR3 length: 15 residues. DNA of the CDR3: TGTGCCAGCATATTAACAGGGGGCACGGGGGAGACCCAGTACTTC. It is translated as CASILTGGTGETQYF.

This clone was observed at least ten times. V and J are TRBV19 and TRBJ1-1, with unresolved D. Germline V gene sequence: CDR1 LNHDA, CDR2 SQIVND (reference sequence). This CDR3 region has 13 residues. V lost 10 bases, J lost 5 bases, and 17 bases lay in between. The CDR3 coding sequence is TGTGCCACGGGGAAAGGGCCTTGGACTGAAGCTTTCTTT. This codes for CATGKGPWTEAFF.

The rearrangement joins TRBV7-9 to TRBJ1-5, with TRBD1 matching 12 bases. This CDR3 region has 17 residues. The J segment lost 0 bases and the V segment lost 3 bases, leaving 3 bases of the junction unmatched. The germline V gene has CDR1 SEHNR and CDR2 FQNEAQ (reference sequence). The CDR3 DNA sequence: TGTGCCAGCAGCTTTGGGACAGGGGGCTATAGCAATCAGCCCCAGCATTTT. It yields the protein CASSFGTGGYSNQPQHF.

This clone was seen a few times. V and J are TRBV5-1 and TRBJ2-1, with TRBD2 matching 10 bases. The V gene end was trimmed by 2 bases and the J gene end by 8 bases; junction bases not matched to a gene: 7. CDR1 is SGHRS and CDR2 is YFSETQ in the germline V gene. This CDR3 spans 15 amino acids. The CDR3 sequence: CASSFGAGGPYEQFF. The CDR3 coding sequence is TGCGCCAGCAGCTTTGGAGCGGGAGGGCCCTATGAGCAGTTCTTC.

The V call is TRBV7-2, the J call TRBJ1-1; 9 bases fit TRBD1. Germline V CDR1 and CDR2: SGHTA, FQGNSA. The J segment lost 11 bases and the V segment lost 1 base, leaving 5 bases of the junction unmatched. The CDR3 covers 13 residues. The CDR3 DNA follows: TGTGCCAGCAGCTTAGACAGGGGGCGGGACGCTTTCTTT. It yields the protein CASSLDRGRDAFF. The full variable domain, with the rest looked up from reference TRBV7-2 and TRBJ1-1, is GAGVSQSPSNKVTEKGKDVELRCDPISGHTALYWYRQSLGQGLEFLIYFQGNSAPDKSGLPSDRFSAERTGGSVSTLTIQRTQQEDSAVYLCASSLDRGRDAFFGQGTRLTVV.

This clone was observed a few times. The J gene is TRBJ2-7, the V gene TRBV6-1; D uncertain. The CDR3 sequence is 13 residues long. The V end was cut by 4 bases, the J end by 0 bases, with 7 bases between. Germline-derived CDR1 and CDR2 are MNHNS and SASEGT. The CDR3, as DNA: TGTGCCAGCAGTGCCCTATTCTCCTACGAGCAGTACTTC. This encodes CASSALFSYEQYF.

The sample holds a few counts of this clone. The CDR3, as DNA: TGTGCCAGCTCACCATCGGCTAGCGGGAGTTCAGATACGCAGTATTTT. It encodes CASSPSASGSSDTQYF. V usage is TRBV18 and J usage is TRBJ2-3, with 10 bases identical to TRBD2. The junction had 6 bases not matched to a gene; V was cut back by 2 bases and J by 4 bases. The CDR3 contains 16 residues. The germline CDR1 and CDR2 sequences are KGHSH and LQKENI.